This is a list of T cell receptor beta chains from one sample in a study of CD8 T cells in ankylosing spondylitis. TCRdb re-called the 5' RACE reads with MiXCR, one entry per CDR3 protein. The top ten hold 3.5% of the sample, which has around 320,000 distinct CDR3 sequences, roughly 20% seen once. Sequencing was performed on blood, either unsorted or a sorted T cell fraction (not recorded which). Every receptor here comes from a female donor with ankylosing spondylitis or in good health (not recorded which). CDR3s include the opening cysteine and the closing phenylalanine or tryptophan. Each record gives: D gene, V gene, J gene, clone size, CDR3 protein, CDR3 DNA. D genes are given only for firm matches. The size of a clone is reported for some rows only, either as once, few or many, or as a class for expanded clones.

d_call: .
v_call: TRBV20-1
j_call: TRBJ2-7
clone_size: .
cdr3_aa: CSASRGEYEQYF
cdr3_nt: TGCAGTGCTAGCAGGGGGGAGTACGAGCAGTACTTC

d_call: .
v_call: TRBV7-8
j_call: TRBJ1-1
clone_size: .
cdr3_aa: CASSLPPSGLKGKREAFF
cdr3_nt: TGTGCCAGCAGCTTACCCCCCTCGGGGCTTAAGGGCAAGAGGGAAGCTTTCTTT

d_call: .
v_call: TRBV20-1
j_call: TRBJ2-7
clone_size: many
cdr3_aa: CSALGGYEQYF
cdr3_nt: TGCAGCGCCCTGGGGGGCTACGAGCAGTACTTC

d_call: .
v_call: TRBV12-3/TRBV12-4
j_call: TRBJ1-5
clone_size: many
cdr3_aa: CASRIGYQPQHF
cdr3_nt: TGTGCCAGCAGGATAGGGTACCAGCCCCAGCATTTT

d_call: TRBD1
v_call: TRBV12-3/TRBV12-4
j_call: TRBJ1-4
clone_size: .
cdr3_aa: CASRTTGYFEKLFF
cdr3_nt: TGTGCCAGCAGAACGACAGGGTATTTTGAAAAACTGTTTTTT

d_call: .
v_call: TRBV6-1
j_call: TRBJ2-1
clone_size: .
cdr3_aa: CASRADGSSYNEQFF
cdr3_nt: TGTGCCAGCAGAGCCGACGGTAGCTCCTACAATGAGCAGTTCTTC

d_call: .
v_call: TRBV5-4
j_call: TRBJ1-1
clone_size: .
cdr3_aa: CASSPDLGTLTEAFF
cdr3_nt: TGTGCCAGCAGCCCGGACCTGGGGACTCTGACTGAAGCTTTCTTT

d_call: .
v_call: TRBV9
j_call: TRBJ1-2
clone_size: many
cdr3_aa: CASSPRRAGRGYTF
cdr3_nt: TGTGCCAGCAGCCCACGCAGGGCCGGTCGTGGCTACACCTTC

d_call: .
v_call: TRBV12-3/TRBV12-4
j_call: TRBJ1-6
clone_size: .
cdr3_aa: CASSSFGENGSPLHF
cdr3_nt: TGTGCCAGCAGCTCCTTCGGAGAGAACGGTTCACCCCTCCACTTT

d_call: TRBD2
v_call: TRBV6-5
j_call: TRBJ2-3
clone_size: .
cdr3_aa: CASSYGGRALGTDTQYF
cdr3_nt: TGTGCCAGCAGTTACGGCGGGAGGGCCCTCGGCACAGATACGCAGTATTTT

d_call: TRBD2
v_call: TRBV11-3
j_call: TRBJ2-1
clone_size: .
cdr3_aa: CASSRRGSGRIDEQFF
cdr3_nt: TGTGCCAGCAGCCGGAGGGGGAGCGGGAGGATAGATGAGCAGTTCTTC

d_call: .
v_call: TRBV2
j_call: TRBJ1-4
clone_size: .
cdr3_aa: CASSRDTRNEKLFF
cdr3_nt: TGTGCCAGCAGCCGGGACACCCGAAATGAAAAACTGTTTTTT

d_call: .
v_call: TRBV12-3/TRBV12-4
j_call: TRBJ2-4
clone_size: .
cdr3_aa: CASSPSIAPGIQYF
cdr3_nt: TGTGCCAGCAGCCCCTCTATCGCTCCGGGTATTCAGTACTTC

d_call: TRBD2
v_call: TRBV20-1
j_call: TRBJ2-1
clone_size: .
cdr3_aa: CSASSGLAGVRGTYNEQFF
cdr3_nt: TGCAGTGCTAGTTCTGGACTAGCGGGAGTACGAGGGACCTACAATGAGCAGTTCTTC

d_call: TRBD1
v_call: TRBV5-1
j_call: TRBJ2-3
clone_size: .
cdr3_aa: CASSPRQGWSTDTQYF
cdr3_nt: TGCGCCAGCAGCCCTCGACAGGGGTGGAGCACAGATACGCAGTATTTT

d_call: .
v_call: TRBV30
j_call: TRBJ1-1
clone_size: .
cdr3_aa: CAWDPRGTEAFF
cdr3_nt: TGTGCCTGGGACCCTAGGGGTACTGAAGCTTTCTTT

d_call: .
v_call: TRBV5-6
j_call: TRBJ1-1
clone_size: few
cdr3_aa: CASRWFMNTEAFF
cdr3_nt: TGTGCCAGCAGATGGTTCATGAACACTGAAGCTTTCTTT

d_call: TRBD1
v_call: TRBV6-5
j_call: TRBJ1-2
clone_size: .
cdr3_aa: CASSPSTGVVYGYTF
cdr3_nt: TGTGCCAGCAGTCCCTCGACAGGGGTGGTCTATGGCTACACCTTC

d_call: TRBD1
v_call: TRBV20-1
j_call: TRBJ1-2
clone_size: .
cdr3_aa: CSSIHRGDYGYTF
cdr3_nt: TGCAGTTCGATACACAGGGGGGACTATGGCTACACCTTC

d_call: TRBD2
v_call: TRBV11-2
j_call: TRBJ2-3
clone_size: .
cdr3_aa: CASRPGLKTDTQYF
cdr3_nt: TGTGCCTCAAGACCGGGACTAAAGACAGATACGCAGTATTTT

d_call: .
v_call: TRBV7-3
j_call: TRBJ2-6
clone_size: few
cdr3_aa: CASSQDGPGANVLTF
cdr3_nt: TGTGCCAGCAGCCAGGACGGCCCCGGGGCCAACGTCCTGACTTTC

d_call: .
v_call: TRBV21-1
j_call: TRBJ2-7
clone_size: .
cdr3_aa: CASSKGSGFYEQYF
cdr3_nt: TGTGCCAGCAGCAAAGGAAGCGGATTCTACGAGCAGTACTTC